This T cell receptor (beta chain) was sequenced during a study of blood T cell repertoires in COVID-19. Study in general: The analysed material was cDNA or gDNA that came from T cells, B-cell-depleted T cells, or PBMCs.

Produced via immunoSEQ multiplex PCR; TCRdb's table is partial and in-frame only. The sample shows around 230,000 clones, roughly 90% of them seen only once. With V trimmed by 5 bases and J by 5 bases, 4 bases remained unmatched. The CDR3 is made up of 15 amino acids. CDR1 and CDR2 from the germline V gene are SGHTA and FQGTGA. All enrollees were roughly 18 to 89 years old and from roughly 26 US areas. Which cohort a participant joined came from the clinical history participants gave. This chain uses TRBV7-3 with TRBJ2-6; 9 bases agree with TRBD1. This sequence was found in a man between 18 and 29 years old with acute COVID-19. The sequencing sample was made of PBMCs or T cells enriched from blood (not recorded which). For the CDR3, the DNA is TGTGCCAGCAGCATCACAGGGGGCTGGGCCAACGTCCTGACTTTC. It codes for CASSITGGWANVLTF.